The next 6 T cell receptor beta chains were all read from a single sample in a study of blood T cell repertoires in COVID-19. Sequencing used immunoSEQ multiplex PCR; TCRdb keeps in-frame clones, though not all of them. Here the sample spans roughly 250,000 clones, about 83% being singletons. The specimen sequenced was PBMCs or T cells enriched from blood (not recorded which). These receptors were obtained from a woman between 35 and 50 years old who had been exposed to COVID-19.

This sequence joins TRBV27 and TRBJ1-2, with a tentative D call TRBD1 (5 bases). Trimming pared 0 bases from V and 3 bases from J, leaving 11 bases between. This CDR3 spans 15 amino acids. Per the germline V gene, CDR1 is MNHEY and CDR2 is SMNVEV (reference sequence). The CDR3 sequence is CASSLSWQGDYGYTF. CDR3 sequence (DNA): TGTGCCAGCAGTTTATCCTGGCAGGGCGACTATGGCTACACCTTC.

The chain recombines TRBV3-1 (or the pseudogene TRBV3-2) with TRBJ1-1; D uncertain. Germline V lookup: CDR1 LGHDT, CDR2 YNNKEL (reference sequence). Trimming stripped 1 base from V and 7 bases from J, with 4 bases between. This CDR3 contains 11 residues. CDR3 loop: CASSQGVEAFF. The CDR3 DNA sequence: TGTGCCAGCAGCCAAGGAGTTGAAGCTTTCTTT.

The chain uses TRBV13 and TRBJ2-2; D might be TRBD2 (6 bases). V was clipped by 7 bases and J by 0 bases, with 12 bases between them. The length of the CDR3 is 15 residues. The V gene's germline CDR1 is PRHDT and CDR2 FYEKMQ (reference sequence). The CDR3 sequence: CASILGGTNTGELFF. CDR3 sequence (DNA): TGTGCCAGCATCCTCGGGGGAACGAACACCGGGGAGCTGTTTTTT. The full variable domain, with the rest looked up from reference TRBV13 and TRBJ2-2, is AAGVIQSPRHLIKEKRETATLKCYPIPRHDTVYWYQQGPGQDPQFLISFYEKMQSDKGSIPDRFSAQQFSDYHSELNMSSLELGDSALYFCASILGGTNTGELFFGEGSRLTVL.

This sequence joins TRBV11-2 and TRBJ1-5, with D hard to call. This CDR3 spans 12 amino acids. Trimming left V 3 bases short and J 7 bases short, with 7 bases between. The germline V gene has CDR1 SGHAT and CDR2 FQNNGV. The CDR3 reads CASSFPGQPQHF. The CDR3 DNA reads TGTGCCAGCAGCTTCCCGGGGCAGCCCCAGCATTTT.

The gene calls are TRBV6-5 and TRBJ2-7; D gene ambiguous. Germline lookup yields CDR1 MNHEY and CDR2 SVGAGI. V was shortened by 10 bases and J by 0 bases, with 4 bases between the two germline ends. The CDR3 is 10 residues long. CDR3 sequence (DNA): TGTGCCACCGGCTCCTACGAGCAGTACTTC. Residues: CATGSYEQYF.

This clone was counted only a few times. This rearrangement joins TRBV11-3 to TRBJ2-1; D is perhaps TRBD2 (6 bases). In germline, CDR1 is SGHNT, CDR2 YENEEA. This CDR3 spans 16 amino acids. Deletions cut 5 bases from V and 5 bases from J, with 19 bases between. The CDR3 loop is CASSPAHRDFNNEQFF. The CDR3 DNA follows: TGTGCCAGCAGCCCAGCTCACCGGGACTTCAACAATGAGCAGTTCTTC.